These 15 T cell receptor beta chains were sequenced from one sample in a study of shared clonotypes between healthy human individuals. Sequencing was performed with immunoSEQ multiplex PCR; in TCRdb, only in-frame clones are kept and a portion is missing. Found here are about 2 million clones, 85% to 95% of them singletons; the top ten hold more than 0.95%. Terminally differentiated effector memory CD45RA+ cells were excluded by CCR7 positive selection of CD45RO-negative cells. Input material: naive CD8+ T cells sorted from blood. The receptors were gathered from a man younger than 30 in good health.

The rearrangement joins TRBV2 to TRBJ1-1; 10 bases align to TRBD1. The CDR3 loop spans 14 amino acids. V shed 6 bases, J shed 5 bases, and the junction held 6 bases outside the gene matches. Germline assignment: CDR1 SNHLY and CDR2 FYNNEI. This CDR3 reads CASSETGGYTEAFF. DNA for the CDR3: TGTGCCAGCAGCGAGACAGGGGGCTATACTGAAGCTTTCTTT.

The chain uses TRBV6-5 and TRBJ2-2; unclear D gene. Trimming pared 7 bases from V and 0 bases from J, leaving 3 bases between. CDR1 and CDR2 (germline): MNHEY, SVGAGI. The CDR3 contains 12 residues. In DNA form, the CDR3 reads TGTGCCAGCATTACGAACACCGGGGAGCTGTTTTTT. Its protein is CASITNTGELFF.

V and J are TRBV13 and TRBJ2-3; 11 nucleotides match TRBD2. Germline V gives CDR1 PRHDT, CDR2 FYEKMQ (reference sequence). CDR3 length: 20 residues. Germline trimming cut 4 bases from V and 0 bases from J; bases unmatched to any gene: 15. In DNA, the CDR3 is TGTGCCAGCAGCTCGCACGATATCCCATTAGCGGGGGGGAGCACAGATACGCAGTATTTT. The encoded protein is CASSSHDIPLAGGSTDTQYF.

The gene calls are TRBV19 and TRBJ1-5; D remains ambiguous. The V end was cut by 0 bases, the J end by 3 bases, with 15 bases between. This CDR3 contains 17 residues. Germline V gene data show CDR1 as LNHDA and CDR2 as SQIVND (reference sequence). The CDR3 reads CASSIDGETPLNQPQHF. Written as DNA, the CDR3 is TGTGCCAGTAGTATAGATGGGGAAACCCCCCTCAATCAGCCCCAGCATTTT.

For this clone: The same CDR3 arises from other DNA sequences in this sample as well. The rearrangement uses TRBV6-5 and TRBJ2-2; no reliable D call. Germline CDR1 is MNHEY and CDR2 is SVGAGI. V gave up 2 bases and J gave up 2 bases, with 6 bases separating them. The CDR3 loop spans 14 amino acids. The CDR3 sequence: CASSYGVNTGELFF. CDR3 DNA: TGTGCCAGCAGTTACGGGGTTAACACCGGGGAGCTGTTTTTT.

Only one count was recorded for this clone. The chain carries TRBV4-2 and TRBJ2-1, with TRBD2 matching 12 bases. The CDR3 runs to 17 residues. With V trimmed by 2 bases and J by 6 bases, 8 bases remained unmatched. Germline CDR1 LGHNA, CDR2 YNFKEQ. CDR3 DNA sequence: TGTGCCAGCAGCCAAAGGCCCCCGGGACTAGCGGGCAATGAGCAGTTCTTC. Amino acids: CASSQRPPGLAGNEQFF.

The chain links TRBV6-1 to TRBJ2-7; D possibly corresponds to TRBD2 (6 bases). CDR1 MNHNS and CDR2 SASEGT come from the germline V gene. V gave up 7 bases and J gave up 1 base, with 11 bases separating them. The CDR3 totals 13 residues. CDR3: CASTIRGSYEQYF. For the CDR3, the DNA is TGTGCCAGCACGATCCGGGGGTCCTACGAGCAGTACTTC.

As for this clone: Other DNA sequences in this sample translate to the same CDR3. J is TRBJ2-1 and V is TRBV11-2; possible D gene TRBD2, 5 bases. This CDR3 is built from 14 residues. V lost 5 bases to trimming and J lost 1 base, with 9 bases between them. Germline CDR1 reads SGHAT; CDR2 reads FQNNGV. CDR3 region: CASSPRGSYNEQFF. The CDR3 DNA follows: TGTGCCAGCAGCCCCCGGGGTTCCTACAATGAGCAGTTCTTC.

V and J are TRBV9 and TRBJ2-7; D not certain. The CDR3 totals 16 residues. Germline V CDR1 and CDR2: SGDLS, YYNGEE. Trimming left V 0 bases short and J 7 bases short, with 20 bases between. The CDR3 here is CASSVAGGSLKWEQYF. The CDR3 DNA reads as TGTGCCAGCAGCGTAGCGGGTGGCAGTTTGAAGTGGGAGCAGTACTTC.

The chain joins TRBV5-1 to TRBJ2-3, with D unclear. The CDR3 loop spans 17 amino acids. Germline CDR1 is SGHRS and CDR2 is YFSETQ. Deletions cut 4 bases from V and 2 bases from J, with 20 bases between. The CDR3: CASSPAGRPGPTDTQYF. CDR3 DNA: TGCGCCAGCAGCCCCGCAGGAAGACCAGGCCCCACAGATACGCAGTATTTT.

This chain joins TRBV13 and TRBJ2-5; tentative D call: TRBD1 (5 bases). The CDR3 extends over 14 amino acids. Germline CDR1 is PRHDT and CDR2 is FYEKMQ (reference sequence). The V and J ends lost 5 bases and 2 bases respectively, with 12 bases between them. In nucleotides, the CDR3 is TGTGCCAGCAGCGAGACCAGGGAACAAGAGACCCAGTACTTC. This codes for CASSETREQETQYF.

This clone appeared a few times. This specimen includes other DNA sequences encoding the same CDR3. The chain joins TRBV30 to TRBJ1-6; no reliable D call. Trimming left V 3 bases short and J 7 bases short, with 4 bases between. This CDR3 comprises 11 residues. Germline V gene lookup returns CDR1 GTSNPN and CDR2 SVGIG (reference sequence). For the CDR3, the DNA is TGTGCCTGGAGGGGGAATTCACCCCTCCACTTT. Protein: CAWRGNSPLHF.

CDR3 region: CASSLGPRGTEAFF. The DNA of the CDR3 is TGTGCCAGCAGCTTAGGACCCCGAGGGACTGAAGCTTTCTTT. This sequence joins TRBV11-2 and TRBJ1-1; D ambiguous. Between the trimmed V and J ends, which lost 1 base and 5 bases, there was a span of 11 bases. The CDR3 spans 14 residues. From germline, CDR1 is SGHAT and CDR2 FQNNGV.

The chain recombines TRBV5-1 with TRBJ1-1; 9 bases align to TRBD1. The CDR3 spans 16 residues. The V gene's germline CDR1 is SGHRS and CDR2 YFSETQ. The junction had 11 bases not matched to a gene; V was cut back by 8 bases and J by 0 bases. CDR3 loop: CASSGQGISMNTEAFF. The CDR3 bases are TGCGCCAGTAGCGGACAGGGGATTAGTATGAACACTGAAGCTTTCTTT. Filled out from reference TRBV5-1 and TRBJ1-1, the complete variable domain reads KAGVTQTPRYLIKTRGQQVTLSCSPISGHRSVSWYQQTPGQGLQFLFEYFSETQRNKGNFPGRFSGRQFSNSRSEMNVSTLELGDSALYLCASSGQGISMNTEAFFGQGTRLTVV.

In DNA, the CDR3 is TGTGCCAGCAGTGACACAGGGCTGGGCTACACCTTC. It codes for CASSDTGLGYTF. V gene TRBV6-1 combines with J gene TRBJ1-2; D might be TRBD1 (6 bases). V was shortened by 3 bases and J by 8 bases, with 10 bases between the two germline ends. Germline CDR1 reads MNHNS; CDR2 reads SASEGT. The CDR3 covers 12 residues.